Following are 25 T cell receptor beta chains from one sample sequenced in a study of blood T cell repertoires in COVID-19. Clones were read by immunoSEQ multiplex PCR, and TCRdb kept only the in-frame ones, dropping some. The sample contains tens of thousands of clones, 80% to 90% of which appear only once. Material: peripheral blood. These TCRs come from a woman in her sixties with acute or convalescent COVID-19.

The CDR3 protein is CSARWGHTQYF. In DNA form, the CDR3 reads TGCAGTGCTCGGTGGGGGCATACGCAGTATTTT. The chain combines TRBV20-1 with TRBJ2-3; D possibly corresponds to TRBD1 (6 bases). CDR1 DFQATT and CDR2 SNEGSKA come from the germline V gene (reference sequence). This CDR3 comprises 11 residues. Trimming pared 5 bases from V and 7 bases from J, leaving 10 bases between.

The chain links TRBV19 to TRBJ1-6, with a tentative D call TRBD1 (6 bases). Germline-derived CDR1 and CDR2 are LNHDA and SQIVND (reference sequence). The CDR3 length is 16 residues. V was shortened by 0 bases and J by 9 bases, with 15 bases between the two germline ends. The CDR3: CASSIDATGTLSPLHF. Here the CDR3 DNA reads TGTGCCAGTAGTATAGACGCGACAGGTACTCTTTCACCCCTCCACTTT. The full variable domain, completed using reference TRBV19 and TRBJ1-6, is DGGITQSPKYLFRKEGQNVTLSCEQNLNHDAMYWYRQDPGQGLRLIYYSQIVNDFQKGDIAEGYSVSREKKESFPLTVTSAQKNPTAFYLCASSIDATGTLSPLHFGNGTRLTVT.

The V gene is TRBV30, the J gene TRBJ2-3; D perhaps matches TRBD2 (5 bases). Germline V lookup: CDR1 GTSNPN, CDR2 SVGIG (reference sequence). The V and J ends lost 2 bases and 10 bases respectively, with 16 bases between them. The CDR3 extends over 13 amino acids. In nucleotides, the CDR3 is TGTGCCTGGAGTTATTCGAGGGATTTTTCGCAGTATTTT. It yields the protein CAWSYSRDFSQYF.

This chain connects TRBV27 to TRBJ1-4; D remains unclear. V was cut by 2 bases and J by 7 bases, with 11 bases left in between. From germline, CDR1 is MNHEY and CDR2 SMNVEV (reference sequence). The CDR3 runs to 14 residues. The chain's CDR3 is CASSLGRATEKLFF. The DNA for the CDR3 is TGTGCCAGCAGTTTAGGGAGGGCTACTGAAAAACTGTTTTTT.

The rearrangement links TRBV11-2 to TRBJ1-6; TRBD1 is a possible D gene (5 bases). The V end lost 4 bases, the J end lost 8 bases, and 15 bases lay between the germline ends. Germline V gene lookup returns CDR1 SGHAT and CDR2 FQNNGV. The CDR3 totals 15 residues. CDR3 sequence: CASSSIRGSDSPLHF. For the CDR3, the DNA is TGTGCCAGCAGCTCAATTAGGGGCTCGGATTCACCCCTCCACTTT.

The chain links TRBV28 to TRBJ2-5; 7 positions match TRBD2. This CDR3 is 15 amino acids long. Per germline, CDR1 MDHEN and CDR2 SYDVKM. After removal of 3 bases from V and 3 bases from J, the junction contained 7 bases not matched to a gene. The CDR3 sequence is CASSFISGGKETQYF. CDR3 nucleotide sequence: TGTGCCAGCAGTTTTATATCGGGAGGAAAAGAGACCCAGTACTTC.

This rearrangement joins TRBV7-9 to TRBJ1-2, with 7 positions matching TRBD1. CDR3 length equals 18 residues. Germline V gene sequence: CDR1 SEHNR, CDR2 FQNEAQ (reference sequence). The trim removed 3 bases at V and 2 bases at J, leaving 15 bases unmatched. The CDR3 here is CASSFSHPTGNRNYGYTF. The CDR3 nucleotides read TGTGCCAGCAGCTTCTCCCACCCGACAGGGAATAGAAACTATGGCTACACCTTC.

CDR3 sequence: CASSGGADTQYF. The CDR3, as DNA: TGTGCCAGCAGCGGGGGGGCGGATACGCAGTATTTT. The chain recombines TRBV19 with TRBJ2-3; TRBD2 aligns across 10 bases. This CDR3 region has 12 residues. Germline values: CDR1 LNHDA, CDR2 SQIVND (reference sequence). V shed 9 bases and J 6 bases; nucleotides not matched to a gene: 3.

The V call is TRBV11-2, the J call TRBJ1-2, with 8 bases lining up with TRBD1. Germline CDR1 and CDR2: SGHAT and FQNNGV. Trimming removed 4 bases from V and 6 bases from J; junction bases left unmatched: 1. The CDR3 is made up of 12 amino acids. The CDR3 region has the DNA TGTGCCAGCAGCTGGACAGGGAATGGCTACACCTTC. Protein: CASSWTGNGYTF.

This sequence joins TRBV7-2 and TRBJ2-5, with D possibly being TRBD2 (5 bases). Trimming took 3 bases from V and 7 from J, leaving 12 bases between them. Germline-derived CDR1 and CDR2 are SGHTA and FQGNSA. This CDR3 is 13 amino acids long. The CDR3 coding sequence is TGTGCCAGCAGCTTGGACTTGAAGGGGACCCAGTACTTC. Translated, it gives CASSLDLKGTQYF.

The V call is TRBV29-1, the J call TRBJ1-1; tentatively, D is TRBD1 (6 bases). Germline loops: CDR1 SQVTM, CDR2 ANQGSEA. This CDR3 region has 14 residues. Trimming cost V 7 bases and J 1 base, with 16 bases left between them. CDR3 region: CSAEDRPQNTEAFF. The DNA of the CDR3 is TGCAGCGCAGAAGACAGGCCCCAGAACACTGAAGCTTTCTTT. Full variable domain (missing parts from reference TRBV29-1 and TRBJ1-1): SAVISQKPSRDICQRGTSLTIQCQVDSQVTMMFWYRQQPGQSLTLIATANQGSEATYESGFVIDKFPISRPNLTFSTLTVSNMSPEDSSIYLCSAEDRPQNTEAFFGQGTRLTVV.

The rearrangement links TRBV7-2 to TRBJ2-7, with 10 positions matching TRBD1. The CDR3 contains 14 residues. The V gene end was trimmed by 6 bases and the J gene end by 7 bases; junction bases not matched to a gene: 9. CDR1 is SGHTA, CDR2 FQGNSA, per germline. CDR3 region: CASRETGGRGEQYF. In DNA form, the CDR3 reads TGTGCCAGCAGGGAGACAGGGGGCAGGGGGGAGCAGTACTTC.

The chain carries TRBV5-1 and TRBJ1-1, with TRBD1 as a possible D gene (5 bases). CDR3 length: 14 residues. From germline, CDR1 is SGHRS and CDR2 YFSETQ. Trimming removed 4 bases from V and 2 bases from J, with 12 bases in between. The CDR3 here is CASSVATANTEAFF. The DNA for the CDR3 is TGCGCCAGCAGCGTGGCGACAGCTAACACTGAAGCTTTCTTT.

The chain links TRBV18 to TRBJ2-1, with 8 bases matching TRBD2. The CDR3 covers 15 residues. The germline gives CDR1 KGHSH, CDR2 LQKENI. The V and J ends lost 2 bases and 4 bases, in that order; junction bases with no gene match: 4. The CDR3 spells CASSPKTSGYNEQFF. For the CDR3, the DNA is TGTGCCAGCTCACCAAAAACTAGCGGATACAATGAGCAGTTCTTC. Full variable domain (rest looked up from reference TRBV18 and TRBJ2-1): NAGVMQNPRHLVRRRGQEARLRCSPMKGHSHVYWYRQLPEEGLKFMVYLQKENIIDESGMPKERFSAEFPKEGPSILRIQQVVRGDSAAYFCASSPKTSGYNEQFFGPGTRLTVL.

This chain uses TRBV6-5 with TRBJ2-4; D is undetermined. Germline CDR1 is MNHEY and CDR2 is SVGAGI. CDR3 size: 14 residues. Trimming removed 6 bases from V and 1 base from J, with 10 bases in between. The CDR3 DNA reads as TGTGCCAGCAGAGAGACGAGGGCCAAAAACATTCAGTACTTC. Amino acids: CASRETRAKNIQYF.

The gene calls are TRBV5-1 and TRBJ2-2; 9 bases are a match to TRBD1. The V gene's germline CDR1 is SGHRS and CDR2 YFSETQ. The V gene end was trimmed by 4 bases and the J gene end by 4 bases; junction bases not matched to a gene: 2. The CDR3 runs to 14 residues. DNA of the CDR3: TGCGCCAGCAGCAGGGACAGGGTCACCGGGGAGCTGTTTTTT. Translated: CASSRDRVTGELFF.

The rearrangement joins TRBV5-4 to TRBJ2-5; 8 nucleotides agree with TRBD2. The CDR3 contains 18 residues. The J segment lost 4 bases and the V segment lost 0 bases, leaving 14 bases of the junction unmatched. Germline V gene lookup returns CDR1 SGHNT and CDR2 YYREEE (reference sequence). CDR3 bases: TGTGCCAGCAGCTTGGTTCGTCTAGGACTAGCAGGTTCAGAGACCCAGTACTTC. This gives the protein CASSLVRLGLAGSETQYF.

This chain uses TRBV27 with TRBJ1-6; 11 bases are shared with TRBD1. CDR1 MNHEY and CDR2 SMNVEV come from the germline V gene (reference sequence). V lost 6 bases and J lost 6; bases outside the gene matches: 4. CDR3 size: 15 residues. CDR3 in DNA: TGTGCCAGCAGCCGGACAGGGGGCGTTAATTCACCCCTCCACTTT. This encodes CASSRTGGVNSPLHF.

V usage is TRBV5-4 and J usage is TRBJ2-3, with a tentative D call TRBD2 (6 bases). From germline, CDR1 is SGHNT and CDR2 YYREEE (reference sequence). CDR3 length: 14 residues. Trimming cost V 4 bases and J 2 bases, with 11 bases left between them. In DNA form, the CDR3 reads TGTGCCAGCAGCACCGGGGGTTTCACAGATACGCAGTATTTT. It translates to CASSTGGFTDTQYF.

This clone was picked up a small number of times. J is TRBJ1-6 and V is TRBV2; TRBD1 matches 8 bases. The V gene's germline CDR1 is SNHLY and CDR2 FYNNEI. The ends lost 1 base at V and 8 bases at J; junction bases unmatched: 1. This CDR3 comprises 14 residues. The CDR3 DNA sequence: TGTGCCAGCAGTGAAGGGACAGGGTATTCACCCCTCCACTTT. Its protein is CASSEGTGYSPLHF.

The chain is built from TRBV12-3 or TRBV12-4 and TRBJ2-7, with D possibly being TRBD1 (6 bases). The V and J ends lost 6 bases and 3 bases respectively, with 9 bases between them. This CDR3 region has 12 residues. For the CDR3, the DNA is TGTGCCAGCAGGTCACAGGGCTACGAGCAGTACTTC. This codes for CASRSQGYEQYF.

The gene calls are TRBV18 and TRBJ2-5; 7 positions agree with TRBD2. Trimming took 0 bases from V and 5 from J; bases not matched to a gene: 9. Germline CDR1 is KGHSH and CDR2 is LQKENI. The CDR3 totals 16 residues. The CDR3 DNA is TGTGCCAGCTCACCACCCCGGGGGGACGCTCATGAGACCCAGTACTTC. It codes for CASSPPRGDAHETQYF.

The V gene is TRBV5-1, the J gene TRBJ2-1; unclear D gene. V lost 5 bases and J 5 bases, leaving 5 bases between the germline ends. Per germline, CDR1 SGHRS and CDR2 YFSETQ. This CDR3 is built from 11 residues. The CDR3 here is CASRQNNEQFF. In DNA, the CDR3 is TGCGCCAGCAGACAGAACAATGAGCAGTTCTTC.

The J gene is TRBJ2-5, the V gene TRBV7-2; the D is unclear. CDR3 size: 13 residues. The V and J ends lost 3 bases and 5 bases respectively, with 10 bases between them. CDR1 and CDR2 from the germline V gene are SGHTA and FQGNSA. The CDR3 DNA is TGTGCCAGCAGCTTTGTGGGCGTGGAGACCCAGTACTTC. Encoded protein: CASSFVGVETQYF.

The genes are TRBV7-9 and TRBJ2-7; tentatively, D is TRBD1 (6 bases). Looked up from germline, CDR1 is SEHNR and CDR2 is FQNEAQ (reference sequence). The ends were cut back, 3 bases at V and 5 bases at J, with 14 bases in the middle. CDR3 size: 14 residues. The CDR3 spells CASSFGTSSNEQYF. In DNA form, the CDR3 reads TGTGCCAGCAGCTTTGGGACAAGCAGCAACGAGCAGTACTTC.